The present entry profiles one T cell receptor beta chain with its context. The sample belongs to a study of blood T cell repertoires in COVID-19. The ends were cut back, 3 bases at V and 4 bases at J, with 11 bases in the middle. The CDR3 totals 13 residues. Germline values: CDR1 DFQATT, CDR2 SNEGSKA (reference sequence). The data were produced by immunoSEQ multiplex PCR, yet TCRdb's version contains in-frame clones alone and is incomplete. This sample has under 300,000 clones, with 85% to 90% found just once. The TCR was taken from a young man with active or convalescent COVID-19. This rearrangement joins TRBV20-1 to TRBJ2-3, with D possibly TRBD2 on 6 matching bases. Sample: peripheral blood. This CDR3 is CSASGRRADTQYF. The DNA of the CDR3 is TGCAGTGCTAGTGGCAGGAGGGCAGATACGCAGTATTTT.